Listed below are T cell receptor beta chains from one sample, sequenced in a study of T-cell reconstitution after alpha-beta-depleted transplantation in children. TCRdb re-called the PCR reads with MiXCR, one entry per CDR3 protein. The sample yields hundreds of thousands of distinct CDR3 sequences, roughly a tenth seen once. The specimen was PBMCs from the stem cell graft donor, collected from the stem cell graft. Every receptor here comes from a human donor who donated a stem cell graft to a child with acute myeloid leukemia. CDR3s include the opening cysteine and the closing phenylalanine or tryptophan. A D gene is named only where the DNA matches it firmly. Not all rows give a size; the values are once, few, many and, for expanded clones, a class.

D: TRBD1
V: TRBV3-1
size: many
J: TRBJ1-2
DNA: TGTGCCAGCAGCCAAGCCGCCGGGACAGGGTCCTTCCTATCCTTC
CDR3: CASSQAAGTGSFLSF

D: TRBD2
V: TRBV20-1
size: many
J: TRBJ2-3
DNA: TGCAGTGCTAGAGATCTTAAGCGGGAGGGGACACATACGCAGTATTTT
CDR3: CSARDLKREGTHTQYF

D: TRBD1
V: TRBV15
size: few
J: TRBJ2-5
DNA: TGTGCCACCAGCAGGGAGGACAGGGGGTTCCAAGAGACCCAGTACTTC
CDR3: CATSREDRGFQETQYF

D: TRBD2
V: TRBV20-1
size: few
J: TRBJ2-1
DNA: TGCTGTGCTAGAGACATAGCGGGAGTTGTCGGTGAGCAGTTCTTC
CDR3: CCARDIAGVVGEQFF

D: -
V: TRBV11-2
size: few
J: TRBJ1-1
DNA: TGTGCCAGCAGCTTGGTTTCTGAAGCTTTCTTT
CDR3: CASSLVSEAFF

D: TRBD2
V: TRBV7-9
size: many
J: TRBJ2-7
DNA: TGTGCCAGCTCATCTAGCGGCTACGAGCAGTACTTC
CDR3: CASSSSGYEQYF

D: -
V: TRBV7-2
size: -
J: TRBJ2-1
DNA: TGTGCCAGCAGCTTAGAATCGGGGCTTAGGAATGAGCAGTTCTTC
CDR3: CASSLESGLRNEQFF

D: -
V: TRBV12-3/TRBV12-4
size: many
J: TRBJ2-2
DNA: TGTGCCAGCAGGGATACCCCGTACCTCGGCGGGGAGCTGTTTTTT
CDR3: CASRDTPYLGGELFF

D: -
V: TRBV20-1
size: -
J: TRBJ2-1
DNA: TGCAGTGCTAGGGAAGGCGAAAATGAGCAGTTCTTC
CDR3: CSAREGENEQFF

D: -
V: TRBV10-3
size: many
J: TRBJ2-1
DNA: TGTGCCATCAGTGGGAGTGGTAGCGCTTCGGGCAATGAGCAGTTCTTC
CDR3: CAISGSGSASGNEQFF

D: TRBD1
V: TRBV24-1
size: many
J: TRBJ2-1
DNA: TGTGCCACCAGTGAGACAGGGAAATTTCGCCCCTACAATGAGCAGTTCTTC
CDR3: CATSETGKFRPYNEQFF

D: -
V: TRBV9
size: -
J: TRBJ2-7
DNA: TGTGCCAGCAGCGTAGAGGGTAGCGGAGACTACGAGCAGTACTTC
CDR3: CASSVEGSGDYEQYF

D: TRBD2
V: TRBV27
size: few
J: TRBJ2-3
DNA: TGTGCCAGCAGTTTTGGTGCGAGACTAGCGGGAGTGGGTGATACGCAGTATTTT
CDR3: CASSFGARLAGVGDTQYF